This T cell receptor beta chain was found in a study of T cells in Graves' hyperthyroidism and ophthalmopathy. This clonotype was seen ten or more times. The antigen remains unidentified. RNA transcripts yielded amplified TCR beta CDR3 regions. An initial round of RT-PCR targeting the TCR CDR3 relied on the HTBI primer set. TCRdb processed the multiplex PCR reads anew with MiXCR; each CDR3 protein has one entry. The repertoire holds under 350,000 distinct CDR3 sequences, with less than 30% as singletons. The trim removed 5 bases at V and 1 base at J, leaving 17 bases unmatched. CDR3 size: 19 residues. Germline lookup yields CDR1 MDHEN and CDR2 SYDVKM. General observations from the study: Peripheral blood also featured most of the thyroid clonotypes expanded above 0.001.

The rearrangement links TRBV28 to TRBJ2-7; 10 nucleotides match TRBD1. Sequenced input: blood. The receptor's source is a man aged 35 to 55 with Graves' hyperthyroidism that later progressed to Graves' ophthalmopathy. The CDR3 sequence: CASSTPGMWGQGTSYEQYF. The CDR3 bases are TGTGCCAGCAGTACCCCCGGCATGTGGGGACAGGGGACATCCTACGAGCAGTACTTC.